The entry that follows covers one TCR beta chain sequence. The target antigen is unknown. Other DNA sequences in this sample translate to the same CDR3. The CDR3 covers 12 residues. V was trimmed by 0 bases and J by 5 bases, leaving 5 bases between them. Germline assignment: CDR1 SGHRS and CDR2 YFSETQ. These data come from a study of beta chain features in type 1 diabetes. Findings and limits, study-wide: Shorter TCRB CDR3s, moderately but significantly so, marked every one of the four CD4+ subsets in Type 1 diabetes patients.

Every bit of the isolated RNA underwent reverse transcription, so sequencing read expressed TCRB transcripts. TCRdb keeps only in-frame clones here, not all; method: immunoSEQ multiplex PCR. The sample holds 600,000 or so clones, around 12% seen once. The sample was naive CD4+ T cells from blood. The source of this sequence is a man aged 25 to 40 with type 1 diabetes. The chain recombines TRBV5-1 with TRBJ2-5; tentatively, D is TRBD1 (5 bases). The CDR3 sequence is CASSLEGETQYF. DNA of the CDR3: TGCGCCAGCAGCTTGGAGGGGGAGACCCAGTACTTC.